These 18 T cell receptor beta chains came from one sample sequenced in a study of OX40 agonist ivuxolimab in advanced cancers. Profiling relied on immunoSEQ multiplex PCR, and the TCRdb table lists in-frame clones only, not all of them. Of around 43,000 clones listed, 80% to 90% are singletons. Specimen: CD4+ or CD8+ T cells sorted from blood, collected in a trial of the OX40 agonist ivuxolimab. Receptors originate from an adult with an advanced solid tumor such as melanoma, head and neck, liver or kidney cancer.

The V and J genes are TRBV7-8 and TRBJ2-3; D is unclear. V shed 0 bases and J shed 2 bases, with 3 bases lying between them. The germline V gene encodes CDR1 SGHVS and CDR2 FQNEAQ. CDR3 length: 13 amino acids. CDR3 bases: TGTGCCAGCAGCTTAGCTTTCACAGATACGCAGTATTTT. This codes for CASSLAFTDTQYF.

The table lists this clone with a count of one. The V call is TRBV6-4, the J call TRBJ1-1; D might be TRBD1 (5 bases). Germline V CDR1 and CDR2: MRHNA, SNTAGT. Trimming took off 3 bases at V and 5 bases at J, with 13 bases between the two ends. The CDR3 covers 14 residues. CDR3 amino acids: CASSEDQGRTEAFF. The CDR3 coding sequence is TGTGCCAGCAGTGAGGACCAGGGTAGGACTGAAGCTTTCTTT.

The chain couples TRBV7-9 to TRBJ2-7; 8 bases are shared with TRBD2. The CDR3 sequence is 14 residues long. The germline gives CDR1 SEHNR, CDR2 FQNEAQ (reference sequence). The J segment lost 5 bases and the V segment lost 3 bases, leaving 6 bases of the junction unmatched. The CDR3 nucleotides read TGTGCCAGCAGCTTCGGCGGGGGGAGGCACGAGCAGTACTTC. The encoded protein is CASSFGGGRHEQYF.

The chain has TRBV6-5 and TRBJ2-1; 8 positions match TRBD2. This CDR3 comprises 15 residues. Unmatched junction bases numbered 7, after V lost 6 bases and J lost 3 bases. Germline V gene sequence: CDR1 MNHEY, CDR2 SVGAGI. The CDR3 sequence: CASSQLAGGYNEQFF. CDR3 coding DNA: TGTGCCAGCAGCCAACTGGCGGGGGGCTACAATGAGCAGTTCTTC.

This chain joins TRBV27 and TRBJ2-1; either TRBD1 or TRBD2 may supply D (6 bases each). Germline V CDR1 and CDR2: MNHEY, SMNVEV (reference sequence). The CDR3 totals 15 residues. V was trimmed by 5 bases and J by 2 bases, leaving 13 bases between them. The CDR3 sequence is CASSGIRGPYNEQFF. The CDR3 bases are TGTGCCAGCAGTGGAATCCGGGGGCCCTACAATGAGCAGTTCTTC.

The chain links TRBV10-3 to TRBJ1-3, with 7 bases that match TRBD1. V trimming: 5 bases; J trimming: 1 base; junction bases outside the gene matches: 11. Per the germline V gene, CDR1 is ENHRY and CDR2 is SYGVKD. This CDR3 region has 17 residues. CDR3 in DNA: TGTGCCATCAGTAACCACGTAGGGGGCGGATCTGGAAACACCATATATTTT. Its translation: CAISNHVGGGSGNTIYF.

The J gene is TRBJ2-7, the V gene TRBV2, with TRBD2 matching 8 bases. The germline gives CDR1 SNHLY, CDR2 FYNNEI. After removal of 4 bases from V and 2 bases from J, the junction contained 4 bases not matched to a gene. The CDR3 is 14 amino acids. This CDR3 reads CASSGTSRTYEQYF. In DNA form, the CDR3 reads TGTGCCAGCAGTGGGACTAGCAGAACCTACGAGCAGTACTTC.

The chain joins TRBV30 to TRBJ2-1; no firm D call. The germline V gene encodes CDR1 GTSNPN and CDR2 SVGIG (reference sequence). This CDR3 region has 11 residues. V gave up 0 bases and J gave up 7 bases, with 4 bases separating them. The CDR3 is CAWSVGNEQFF. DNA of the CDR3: TGTGCCTGGAGTGTAGGTAATGAGCAGTTCTTC.

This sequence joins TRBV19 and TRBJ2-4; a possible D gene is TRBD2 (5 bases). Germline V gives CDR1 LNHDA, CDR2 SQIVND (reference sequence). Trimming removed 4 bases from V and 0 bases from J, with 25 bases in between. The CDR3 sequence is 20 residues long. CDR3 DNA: TGTGCCAGTAGTAGATCCCGTCCCGAGGGTTCTCCGGTAGCCAAAAACATTCAGTACTTC. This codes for CASSRSRPEGSPVAKNIQYF.

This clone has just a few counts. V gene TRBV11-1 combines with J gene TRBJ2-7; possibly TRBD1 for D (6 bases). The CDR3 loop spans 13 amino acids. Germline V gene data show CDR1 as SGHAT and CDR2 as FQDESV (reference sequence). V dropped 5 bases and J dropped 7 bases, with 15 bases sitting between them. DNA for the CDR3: TGTGCCAGCAGCCTAAATCAGGGGCGGGAGCAGTACTTC. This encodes CASSLNQGREQYF.

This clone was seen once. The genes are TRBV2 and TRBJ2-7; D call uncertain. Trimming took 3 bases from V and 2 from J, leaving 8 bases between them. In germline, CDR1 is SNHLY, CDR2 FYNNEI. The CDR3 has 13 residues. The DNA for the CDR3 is TGTGCCAGCAGTGACAGTGCGACCTACGAGCAGTACTTC. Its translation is CASSDSATYEQYF.

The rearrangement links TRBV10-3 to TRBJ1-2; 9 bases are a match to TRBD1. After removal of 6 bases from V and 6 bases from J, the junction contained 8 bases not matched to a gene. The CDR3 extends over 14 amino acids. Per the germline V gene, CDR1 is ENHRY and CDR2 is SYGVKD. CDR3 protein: CAIRAGTGMDGYTF. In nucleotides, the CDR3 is TGTGCCATCAGAGCCGGGACAGGGATGGATGGCTACACCTTC.

The CDR3 nucleotides are TGTGCCAGCAGCTTCCAGGGACACGAGCAGTTCTTC. It specifies CASSFQGHEQFF. The chain is built from TRBV13 and TRBJ2-1; D is possibly TRBD1 (6 bases). This CDR3 is built from 12 residues. CDR1 and CDR2 from the germline V gene are PRHDT and FYEKMQ (reference sequence). The germline V and J ends were trimmed by 3 bases and 10 bases, with 10 bases remaining between them.

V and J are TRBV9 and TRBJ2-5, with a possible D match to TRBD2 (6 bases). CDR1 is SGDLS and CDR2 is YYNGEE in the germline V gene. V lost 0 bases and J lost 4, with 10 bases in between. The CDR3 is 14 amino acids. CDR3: CASSVGRGPETQYF. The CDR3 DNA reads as TGTGCCAGCAGCGTAGGGCGGGGCCCAGAGACCCAGTACTTC.

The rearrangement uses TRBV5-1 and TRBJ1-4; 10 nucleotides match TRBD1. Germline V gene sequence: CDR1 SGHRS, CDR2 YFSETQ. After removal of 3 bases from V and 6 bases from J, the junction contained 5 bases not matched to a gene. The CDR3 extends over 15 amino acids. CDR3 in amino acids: CASSYGDRGYEKLFF. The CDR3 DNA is TGCGCCAGCAGCTACGGGGACAGGGGTTATGAAAAACTGTTTTTT.

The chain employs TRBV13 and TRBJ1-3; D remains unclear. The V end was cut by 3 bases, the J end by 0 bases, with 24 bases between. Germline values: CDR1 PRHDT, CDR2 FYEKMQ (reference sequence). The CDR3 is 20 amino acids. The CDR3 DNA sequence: TGTGCCAGCAGCTTCGATGGTCCCGTGCGGACTGGAGTCTCTGGAAACACCATATATTTT. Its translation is CASSFDGPVRTGVSGNTIYF.

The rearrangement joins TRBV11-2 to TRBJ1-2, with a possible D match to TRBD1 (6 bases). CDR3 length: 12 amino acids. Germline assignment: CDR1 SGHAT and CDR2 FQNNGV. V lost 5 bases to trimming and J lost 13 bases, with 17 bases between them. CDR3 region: CASSPGQLARTF. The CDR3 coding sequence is TGTGCCAGCAGCCCAGGACAGCTTGCCCGCACCTTC. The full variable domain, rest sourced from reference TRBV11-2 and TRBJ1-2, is EAGVAQSPRYKIIEKRQSVAFWCNPISGHATLYWYQQILGQGPKLLIQFQNNGVVDDSQLPKDRFSAERLKGVDSTLKIQPAKLEDSAVYLCASSPGQLARTFGSGTRLTVV.

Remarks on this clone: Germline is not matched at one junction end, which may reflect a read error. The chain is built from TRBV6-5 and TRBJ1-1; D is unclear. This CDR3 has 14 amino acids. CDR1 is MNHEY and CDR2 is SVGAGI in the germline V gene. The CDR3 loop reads CASRYYIVSPEAFF. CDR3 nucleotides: TGTGCCAGCAGGTACTACATTGTCTCCCCTGAAGCTTTCTTT.